One T cell receptor (beta chain) is described in this entry. Survey-level TCR beta sequencing used the immunoSEQ assay. Here immunoSEQ multiplex PCR was the method, and the copy in TCRdb shows in-frame clones only, minus some. Altogether 60,000 to 85,000 clones are present, 93% being singletons, with the ten largest covering roughly 4%. Germline lookup yields CDR1 SNHLY and CDR2 FYNNEI. The V and J ends lost 7 bases and 4 bases, in that order; junction bases with no gene match: 5. The CDR3 runs to 13 residues. The source of this sequence is a man in his forties with rheumatoid arthritis. This chain links TRBV2 with TRBJ2-7; 9 bases are a match to TRBD1. Material: PBMCs. CDR3 nucleotide sequence: TGTGCCAGCATGGGACAGGGTAGTTACGAGCAGTACTTC. Encoded protein: CASMGQGSYEQYF.